The 5 T cell receptor beta chains reported below all come from one sample, sequenced in a study of T cell changes during pregnancy in multiple sclerosis. Measured with immunoSEQ multiplex PCR; TCRdb has only the in-frame clones, and not every one. The sample carries almost 55,000 clones, more than 75% recorded once. The sample was CD8+ T cells from peripheral blood mononuclear cells, taken before pregnancy. These receptors came from a female donor with multiple sclerosis, enrolled in a pregnancy study.

This clone appeared a single time. This same CDR3 is encoded by further DNA sequences in the sample. The chain employs TRBV27 and TRBJ2-5, with 11 bases lining up with TRBD2. Unmatched junction bases numbered 3, after V lost 3 bases and J lost 3 bases. CDR3 length equals 15 residues. Germline CDR1 MNHEY, CDR2 SMNVEV (reference sequence). CDR3 sequence: CASSFTSGGEETQYF. In DNA, the CDR3 is TGTGCCAGCAGTTTCACTAGCGGGGGCGAAGAGACCCAGTACTTC.

This chain links TRBV4-3 with TRBJ1-2, with 7 bases that match TRBD1. The CDR3 is 14 residues long. Germline CDR1 reads LGHNA; CDR2 reads YSLEER. With V trimmed by 4 bases and J by 4 bases, 6 bases remained unmatched. The CDR3 DNA is TGCGCCAGCAGCCCAGAGGGGGCGGGCTATGGCTACACCTTC. Translation gives CASSPEGAGYGYTF.

This chain joins TRBV6-5 and TRBJ2-5; D is perhaps TRBD1 (7 bases). V was pared by 7 bases and J by 7 bases, with 19 bases between. CDR3 length equals 14 residues. Germline lookup yields CDR1 MNHEY and CDR2 SVGAGI. CDR3 sequence reads: CASTPGGGAGTQYF. The DNA for the CDR3 is TGTGCCAGCACCCCCGGAGGGGGCGCAGGGACCCAGTACTTC.

This clone has only a few counts. The chain employs TRBV6-4 and TRBJ2-1; 12 nucleotides align to TRBD2. Losses at the gene ends were 6 bases for V and 8 bases for J; bases not matched to a gene: 8. The CDR3 extends over 15 amino acids. CDR1 and CDR2 (germline): MRHNA, SNTAGT. For the CDR3, the DNA is TGTGCCAGCAGCCGGGGACTAGCGGGCACCGATGAGCAGTTCTTC. It specifies CASSRGLAGTDEQFF.

The rearrangement joins TRBV13 to TRBJ2-7; 8 bases match TRBD1. Looked up from germline, CDR1 is PRHDT and CDR2 is FYEKMQ (reference sequence). The CDR3 loop spans 15 amino acids. V was pared by 5 bases and J by 1 base, with 7 bases of the junction left unmatched. CDR3 sequence (DNA): TGTGCCAGCAGCGCAGGGGGCGAAGATTCCTACGAGCAGTACTTC. The encoded protein is CASSAGGEDSYEQYF.